Listed here are 9 T cell receptor beta chains from one sample, sequenced in a study of cytomegalovirus exposure and HLA in healthy donors (dated by TCRdb to the late 2010s). The library was generated by the immunoSEQ multiplex PCR assay. The multiplex PCR relied on a mix of 60 forward primers for TCR Vbeta segments and 13 reverse primers for TCR Jbeta segments. TCRdb limited this immuneACCESS table to in-frame rearrangements with V and J called. A share of clones is missing; checked studies link under half to unresolved V genes, and the rest is unexplained. The sample table records roughly 4,500 clones; about 84% of these occur just once. Jointly, the top ten make up around 6% of the sample. What was sequenced was PBMCs. These receptors all come from a woman aged 40 to 50 in good health and CMV-seropositive.

The chain carries TRBV6-4 and TRBJ2-3; 9 nucleotides align to TRBD2. Germline CDR1 is MRHNA and CDR2 is SNTAGT. Trimming removed 3 bases from V and 1 base from J; junction bases left unmatched: 2. The CDR3 is 15 residues long. The CDR3 reads CASSEIAGGTDTQYF. CDR3 nucleotides: TGTGCCAGCAGTGAAATAGCGGGAGGCACAGATACGCAGTATTTT.

The chain uses TRBV30 and TRBJ1-2; 10 bases are shared with TRBD1. Germline CDR1 reads GTSNPN; CDR2 reads SVGIG (reference sequence). This CDR3 comprises 18 residues. The J segment lost 8 bases and the V segment lost 1 base, leaving 19 bases of the junction unmatched. DNA of the CDR3: TGTGCCTGGAGTGACAAATTAAAAACTTGGGACAGGGGCGGGGGCTACACCTTC. Protein sequence: CAWSDKLKTWDRGGGYTF.

This rearrangement joins TRBV28 to TRBJ2-1; D possibly corresponds to TRBD1 (5 bases). This CDR3 has 17 residues. Trimming removed 3 bases at V and 5 bases at J, with 20 bases between. The germline V gene encodes CDR1 MDHEN and CDR2 SYDVKM. The CDR3 bases are TGTGCCAGCAGTTTCCCTACAGGCCTTGTAACGAACAATGAGCAGTTCTTC. This encodes CASSFPTGLVTNNEQFF.

The CDR3 protein is CASMQGAYYGYTF. The CDR3 DNA sequence: TGTGCCAGCATGCAGGGGGCATACTATGGCTACACCTTC. The chain links TRBV2 to TRBJ1-2, with TRBD1 identical over 8 bases. Germline lookup yields CDR1 SNHLY and CDR2 FYNNEI. With 7 bases clipped from V and 3 bases from J, the junction kept 4 bases outside the gene matches. CDR3 length: 13 amino acids.

The chain links TRBV9 to TRBJ1-4; D gene uncertain. Germline lookup yields CDR1 SGDLS and CDR2 YYNGEE. The CDR3 runs 12 residues. V dropped 4 bases and J dropped 6 bases, with 7 bases sitting between them. CDR3 loop: CASSRHDEKLFF. The CDR3 DNA is TGTGCCAGCAGCCGACACGATGAAAAACTGTTTTTT.

This clone came up a few times. This chain connects TRBV7-3 to TRBJ2-1; 11 bases match TRBD2. The CDR3 covers 14 residues. From germline, CDR1 is SGHTA and CDR2 FQGTGA. Germline trimming cut 3 bases from V and 5 bases from J; bases unmatched to any gene: 0. The CDR3, as DNA: TGTGCCAGCAGCTTGGGACTAGCGGACAATGAGCAGTTCTTC. Translation gives CASSLGLADNEQFF.

This chain links TRBV30 with TRBJ2-1; D unclear. V lost 0 bases to trimming and J lost 0 bases, with 6 bases between them. The CDR3 contains 14 residues. Germline V lookup: CDR1 GTSNPN, CDR2 SVGIG (reference sequence). CDR3 region: CAWSVLNSYNEQFF. For the CDR3, the DNA is TGTGCCTGGAGTGTACTGAACTCCTACAATGAGCAGTTCTTC.

The chain couples TRBV5-1 to TRBJ1-1; 8 bases are shared with TRBD1. V was clipped by 3 bases and J by 1 base; unmatched bases: 2. This CDR3 comprises 14 residues. Per germline, CDR1 SGHRS and CDR2 YFSETQ. DNA for the CDR3: TGCGCCAGCAGCTCTGGACAGGGGAACACTGAAGCTTTCTTT. Its protein product is CASSSGQGNTEAFF. The complete variable domain, with remaining parts taken from reference TRBV5-1 and TRBJ1-1, reads KAGVTQTPRYLIKTRGQQVTLSCSPISGHRSVSWYQQTPGQGLQFLFEYFSETQRNKGNFPGRFSGRQFSNSRSEMNVSTLELGDSALYLCASSSGQGNTEAFFGQGTRLTVV.

The chain combines TRBV30 with TRBJ1-1; no definite D call. The CDR3 has 13 amino acids. Germline loops: CDR1 GTSNPN, CDR2 SVGIG (reference sequence). Trimming pared 2 bases from V and 4 bases from J, leaving 11 bases between. The CDR3 here is CAWSIHSGTEAFF. CDR3 sequence (DNA): TGTGCCTGGAGTATACACAGTGGCACTGAAGCTTTCTTT. The complete variable domain, with remaining parts taken from reference TRBV30 and TRBJ1-1, reads SQTIHQWPATLVQPVGSPLSLECTVEGTSNPNLYWYRQAAGRGLQLLFYSVGIGQISSEVPQNLSASRPQDRQFILSSKKLLLSDSGFYLCAWSIHSGTEAFFGQGTRLTVV.